Reported below is one T cell receptor (beta chain). This clone's antigen is unknown. Per-base quality was not reported, and no clone a single base away is much larger than it. The time point label, as the study defines it: week 3, after first cycle of checkpoint inhibitor. Blood samples were taken at two points: before treatment (T0) and at week 3 (W3), which came after the first cycle of checkpoint blockade. Except for a couple of patients with rapid clinical progression, response was assessed 12 weeks after the first infusion by RECIST 1.1; disease control meant complete response, partial response or stable disease. Patients were excluded for prior systemic cancer treatment, concomitant immunosuppressant therapy or synchronous other active malignancies. Sorted CD8+ memory and naive T cell subsets were sequenced at T0 and W3 from six patients, of whom three were progressing and three had disease control. Lymphoprep and SepMate tubes were used to isolate PBMC from blood, and red cell lysis was then performed. QIAamp DNA Blood Mini kits were used to extract DNA from PBMC and sorted T cell subsets. Before DNA extraction, CD8+ T cell subsets were live-sorted on a FACSAria III cytometer and then frozen. Fresh PBMC intended for flow cytometry were kept at 4 degrees C in PBS containing about 2% fetal bovine serum and were analyzed within 24 hours.

This record comes from a study of blood T cell dynamics during melanoma immunotherapy (dated by TCRdb to 2019 to 2021). Looking at the study overall: The patients had metastatic melanoma and were given first-line pembrolizumab or nivolumab plus ipilimumab as standard of care in the United Kingdom. To identify early correlates of response, the study profiled peripheral T cell receptor repertoires in patients with metastatic melanoma before and after one cycle of checkpoint inhibitor therapy. A training cohort was formed from consecutive patients, and a further independent group of patients from the same centre was pooled into an external validation set. The paper's findings and limits, for the study overall: The relatively small sample size was acknowledged as something that could potentially limit how far the results can be generalized. Among sorted CD8+ subsets, TIE cells showed the highest similarity to cfDNA CDR3 sequences and the highest clonality, suggesting active turnover with convergence on dominant clones. The study could not determine whether the T cell clones driving repertoire changes were melanoma-specific or reflected general immune activation.

Trimming removed 5 bases from V and 3 bases from J; the gene matches leave 7 bases unexplained. The CDR3 covers 14 residues, taking in both the cysteine and the phenylalanine. Only the CDR3 DNA is retained, 42 bases long and in frame from the first base. The germline V gene sets CDR1 to SGHRS and CDR2 to YFSETQ. All DNA extracted from each sorted CD8+ T cell subset was loaded into the assay. The immunoSEQ TCRb Assay kit was used according to manufacturer instructions to amplify TCR beta CDR3 sequences from genomic DNA. The KAPA Library Quantification Kit for Illumina platforms was used to quantify the pooled libraries by qPCR. Pooled libraries were clustered at roughly 0.6-1.2 pM and sequenced on an Illumina NextSeq 500. On the authors' methods: TCR data were analyzed using immunoSEQ ANALYZER and the R LymphoSeq package. A rearrangement efficiency score was calculated as productive divided by the sum of productive and non-productive CDR3 sequences. Clonality was assessed using the Gini coefficient and diversity using the Renyi index at alpha=1, with pairwise comparisons between timepoints within each patient. In LymphoSeq, clonal relatedness was computed with an edit distance of 3 and repertoire similarity was computed with the Bhattacharyya coefficient. To classify response, a linear discriminant analysis based on week-3 changes in clonality and diversity was built with the R MASS and caret packages. Not all clones reach the TCRdb copy of this immuneACCESS table, which keeps in-frame sequences only. Checked studies attribute under half of the gap to unresolved V genes and leave the rest unexplained. Clonal size and the V and J genes are those of that table, whereas D and trimming came from the DNA. The sample table records more than 10,000 clones; about 93% of these occur just once. Less than 0.2% of the sample is in the top ten clones.

In this chain, TRBV5-1 is recombined with TRBJ2-7, with TRBD1 matching 8 junction bases. The source was effector memory CD8+ T cells from blood, collected from a patient treated with checkpoint blockade. The clonotype originates from a human donor with melanoma. The sequenced DNA is TGCGCCAGCAGATTAGGGACAGGCTACTACGAGCAGTACTTC. This codes for CASRLGTGYYEQYF.